This TCR beta chain was found in a study of T cells in Graves' hyperthyroidism and ophthalmopathy (dated by TCRdb to between 2018 and 2021). For the study in its entirety: To identify distinguishing TCR V-J signatures, a discovery cohort of 90 to 100 patients was used, comprising some 45 with Graves' ophthalmopathy and about 59 with stable Graves' hyperthyroidism. Whether ophthalmopathy could be predicted prospectively was tested in an independent validation cohort made up of 18 to 20 hyperthyroidism patients plus 17 patients who later progressed to ophthalmopathy. The 75 to 100 discovery patients were randomly split 7:3 into training and test sets. In more than 5 Graves' hyperthyroidism patients, the study also compared T-cell repertoires from thyroid tissue with T-cell repertoires from blood. After blood sampling, hyperthyroidism patients were treated with methimazole at a starting dose of 30 mg daily, and ophthalmopathy patients were treated with high-dose intravenous methylprednisolone. The paper describes TCR Vbeta CDR3 sequencing of around 140 peripheral blood samples, made up of some 42 ophthalmopathy patients, roughly 72 hyperthyroidism patients and roughly 17 progressor patients.

Study-wide conclusions, independent of this receptor: During validation, the model predicted progression to ophthalmopathy a median of approximately six months ahead of onset, with almost 71% sensitivity and 72% to 85% specificity. Most expanded thyroid clonotypes (frequency above 0.001) were also detected in blood, suggesting blood repertoires may reflect thyroid immune responses. Ophthalmopathy was separated from stable hyperthyroidism by a 13 V-J signature model, with approximately 90% sensitivity and about 84% specificity obtained in cross-validation and 80%/75% obtained in testing. No statistical method was used to fix the sample size in advance, and group allocation was not hidden from the investigators.

Patients with uncontrolled infections, other autoimmune diseases, pregnancy or lactation were excluded. Clinical symptoms, serum thyroxine and TRAb, thyroid ultrasound, and orbital computed tomography formed the basis for the diagnoses. Total RNA was extracted using Trizol reagent, and RNA quality was assessed on an Agilent 2100 Bioanalyzer. On this clonotype itself: Its antigen remains undetermined. No base quality values were provided; no much bigger clone lies one nucleotide off.

The germline ends are 11 bases apart after V is trimmed by 3 bases and J by 1 base. Including the terminal cysteine and phenylalanine, the CDR3 comprises 14 residues. Left in the record is the CDR3 DNA by itself, 42 bases read in frame from the first base. In the germline V gene, CDR1 corresponds to SQVTM and CDR2 to ANQGSEA. The TCR beta CDR3 regions were amplified from the RNA transcripts. The first round of RT-PCR for the TCR CDR3 was performed with the HTBI primer set and the Qiagen OneStep RT-PCR kit. Libraries were constructed in a second round of multiplex PCR, after which size selection and purification were carried out. Paired-end sequencing of the libraries was performed with 100 bp reads on an Illumina HiSeq2000. Concerning the study's data processing: SOAPnuke was used to process the raw data, throwing out any read that contained adapters or uncalled bases, had a mean Phred below 15, or lacked an exact constant-primer or identifier match. High-quality paired reads were merged using COPE v1.2.5, and each unique nucleotide sequence was defined as a clonotype. Clonotypes were aligned to IMGT TRBV, TRBD and TRBJ reference segments using MiTCR v1.1. The analysis was restricted to V-J combinations with a frequency above 0.0001, which together covered around 99% of the repertoires. A TCS score was defined as the ratio between F50 (clonal expansion) and ExV (chaos), using BLOSUM62-based TCRdist between CDR3 peptides within each V-J. Welch's t-statistics and random forest reduced roughly 540 V-J features to roughly 13, which were used in a naive Bayes classifier (R e1071). The similarity between thyroid and blood repertoires was quantified using the Morisita-Horn index. TCRdb handled the public reads itself, with Q25 trimming in fastp and clone calling in MiXCR, and kept productive beta chains. Merged by CDR3 protein, the rows form single entries marked with the most common genes and DNA. The V and J calls were not made by the authors but by TCRdb's processing. Across this sample there are roughly 500,000 distinct CDR3 sequences, with roughly 45% seen only once. The ten most abundant clones make up about 40% of the sample.

Sequenced sample: peripheral blood or thyroid tissue (not recorded which). This receptor was obtained from an adult woman with Graves' disease, either hyperthyroidism or ophthalmopathy (not recorded which). This chain joins TRBV29-1 to TRBJ2-3; a weak D assignment points to TRBD2 (5 bases agree). The DNA sequence is TGCAGCGTTGATCGGGGTGGCGGCACAGATACGCAGTATTTT. It translates to CSVDRGGGTDTQYF.